The clone carrying this TCR beta chain was found a few times. This record comes from a study of response to subunit inactivated influenza vaccine. Each CDR3 protein is one row after TCRdb ran MiXCR on the RT-PCR reads. The sample yields 200,000 to 300,000 distinct CDR3 sequences, more than 9% seen once. Germline V lookup: CDR1 MDHEN, CDR2 SYDVKM. This CDR3 spans 14 amino acids. V was trimmed by 5 bases and J by 7 bases, leaving 14 bases between them. This material consisted of non-naive T cells sorted from PBMCs, taken approximately 15 days before vaccination. V is TRBV28 and J is TRBJ1-4; D uncertain. The sequence came from a man in his forties or fifties who received an inactivated influenza vaccine. DNA for the CDR3: TGTGCCAGCAGTGTGGGCAGCAGGAGTGAAAAACTGTTTTTT. Its protein is CASSVGSRSEKLFF.